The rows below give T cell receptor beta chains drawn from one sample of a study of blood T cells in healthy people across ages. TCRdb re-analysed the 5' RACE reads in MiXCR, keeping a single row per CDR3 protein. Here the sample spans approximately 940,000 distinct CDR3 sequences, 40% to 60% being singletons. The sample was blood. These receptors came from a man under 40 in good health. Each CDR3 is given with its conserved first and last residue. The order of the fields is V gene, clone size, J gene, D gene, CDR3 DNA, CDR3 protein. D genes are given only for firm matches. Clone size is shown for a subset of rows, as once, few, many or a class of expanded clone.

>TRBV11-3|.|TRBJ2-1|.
TGTGCCAGCAGCTTGTCGGACGCGATCTACAATGAGCAGTTCTTC
CASSLSDAIYNEQFF
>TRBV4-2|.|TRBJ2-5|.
TGTGCCAGCAGCCAACCAGACAGTTACAATGAGCAGTACTTC
CASSQPDSYNEQYF
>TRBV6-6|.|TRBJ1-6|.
TGTGCCAGCAGTTTAGGGGATTCGTATAATTCACCCCTCCACTTT
CASSLGDSYNSPLHF
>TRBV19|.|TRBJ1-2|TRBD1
TGTGCCAGTAGTATCGGACAGGGAAATGGCTACACCTTC
CASSIGQGNGYTF
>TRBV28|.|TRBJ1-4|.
TGTGCCAGCAGTTTAGGGGGAATCCTAACTAATGAAAAACTGTTTTTT
CASSLGGILTNEKLFF
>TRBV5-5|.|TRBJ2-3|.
TGTGCCAGCAGCCCCCAAAAGCACTCGTTCACAGGGGAGGTAGATACGCAGTATTTT
CASSPQKHSFTGEVDTQYF
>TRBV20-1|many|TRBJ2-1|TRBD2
TGCAGTGCTAGAGCCCCAGCGGGGGCCTCTAATGAGCAGTTCTTC
CSARAPAGASNEQFF
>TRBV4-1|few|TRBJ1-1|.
TGCGCCAGCAGCCAAGGGACAGAACCGAACACTGAAGCTTTCTTT
CASSQGTEPNTEAFF
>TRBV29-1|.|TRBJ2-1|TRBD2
TGCAGCGTTGAAGGTGGACTAGCAATCTCCTACAATGAGCAGTTCTTC
CSVEGGLAISYNEQFF
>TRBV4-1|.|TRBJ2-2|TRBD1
TGCGCCAGCAGCCCCGGCTCGTGGACAGGGAACACCGGGGAGCTGTTTTTT
CASSPGSWTGNTGELFF
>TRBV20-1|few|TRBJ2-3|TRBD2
TGCAGTGCCCAAAAGCGGGGGAGCCCCACAGATACGCAGTATTTT
CSAQKRGSPTDTQYF
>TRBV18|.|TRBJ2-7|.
TGTGCCAGCTCACCAATGGGGCGCGACGAGCAGTACTTC
CASSPMGRDEQYF
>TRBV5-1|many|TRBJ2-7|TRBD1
TGCGCCAGCAGCTTAGAAGGGGGCACATCCGGGTACGAGCAGTACTTC
CASSLEGGTSGYEQYF
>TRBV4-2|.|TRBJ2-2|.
TGTGCCAGCAGCCCCGGGGGGCCGCGTACCGGGGAGCTGTTTTTT
CASSPGGPRTGELFF
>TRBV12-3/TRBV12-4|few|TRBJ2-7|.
TGTGCCAGCAGGCCCCGGTCCTCCTACGAGCAGTACTTC
CASRPRSSYEQYF
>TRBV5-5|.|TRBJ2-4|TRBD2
TGTGCCAGCAGCTTGAGTGAGCTAGCGGGGGGAGTAGCCAAAAACATTCAGTACTTC
CASSLSELAGGVAKNIQYF
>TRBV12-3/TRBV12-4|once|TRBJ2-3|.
TGTGCCAGCGGTAATAACAGGGCAGATACGCAGTATTTT
CASGNNRADTQYF
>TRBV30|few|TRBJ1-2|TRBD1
TGTGCCTGGAGCCGGGACAGGGGGCCCTATGGCTACACCTTC
CAWSRDRGPYGYTF
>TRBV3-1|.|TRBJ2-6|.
TGTGCCAGCAGCCAAGATATGGGCCTTGGGGCCAACGTCCTGACTTTC
CASSQDMGLGANVLTF
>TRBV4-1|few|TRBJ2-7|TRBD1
TGCGCCAGCAGCCAAGTGGGACAGGGCCTCTACGAGCAGTACTTC
CASSQVGQGLYEQYF
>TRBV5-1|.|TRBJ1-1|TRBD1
TGCGCCAGCAGCCCCGGACAGGGAGGGCTTGAAGCTTTCTTT
CASSPGQGGLEAFF
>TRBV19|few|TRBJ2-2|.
TGTGCCAGTAGTAGTAGGGACCCGACCGGGGAGCTGTTTTTT
CASSSRDPTGELFF
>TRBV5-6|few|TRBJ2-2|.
TGTGCCAGCAGCTTGTATCCAGGGGTTCGCACCGGGGAGCTGTTTTTT
CASSLYPGVRTGELFF
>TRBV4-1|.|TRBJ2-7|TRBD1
TGCGCCAGCAGCCTAACGACAGGGTCCTCCTACGAGCAGTACTTC
CASSLTTGSSYEQYF
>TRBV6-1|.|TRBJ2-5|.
TGTGCCAGCAGTGAGCCCCCCGACACAGCGGAGACCCAGTACTTC
CASSEPPDTAETQYF
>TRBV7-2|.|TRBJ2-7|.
TGTGCCAGCAGCTCCGCCTACGGGACTTACGAGCAGTACTTC
CASSSAYGTYEQYF
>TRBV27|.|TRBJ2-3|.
TGTGCCAGCAGTTTTATAGGGGCTGCAGATACGCAGTATTTT
CASSFIGAADTQYF
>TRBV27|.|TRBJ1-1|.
TGTGCCAGCAGTATCTCGTTCGGGCAGATGGGGACTGAAGCTTTCTTT
CASSISFGQMGTEAFF
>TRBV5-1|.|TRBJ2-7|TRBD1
TGCGCCAGCCGTGTAATGGGACAGGAATACGAGCAGTACTTC
CASRVMGQEYEQYF
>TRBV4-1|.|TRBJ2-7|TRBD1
TGCGCCAGCAGCCAAGATGGGGAGACAGGGGATTACGAGCAGTACTTC
CASSQDGETGDYEQYF
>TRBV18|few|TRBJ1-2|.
TGTGCCAGCTCACCACCATCTAGCTATGGCTACACCTTC
CASSPPSSYGYTF
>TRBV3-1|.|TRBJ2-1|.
TGTGCCAGCAGCCAAGTCGGGGATGAGCAGTTCTTC
CASSQVGDEQFF
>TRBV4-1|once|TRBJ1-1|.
TGCGCCAGCAGCCAAGAAAGCACTGAAGCTTTCTTT
CASSQESTEAFF
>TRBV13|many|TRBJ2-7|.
TGTGCCAGCAGCGCGGACGGATCCCCCTCCTACGAGCAGTACTTC
CASSADGSPSYEQYF
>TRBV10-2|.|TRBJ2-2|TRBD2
TGCGCCAGCTCCACTAGCGGGGGGGCCGTCGGGGAGCTGTTTTTT
CASSTSGGAVGELFF
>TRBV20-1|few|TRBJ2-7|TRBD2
TGCAGTGCTACCCATGGACTAGCGGGCTACGAGCAGTACTTC
CSATHGLAGYEQYF
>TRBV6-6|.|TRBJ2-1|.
TGTGCCAGCAATCCCGACACATACAATGAGCAGTTCTTC
CASNPDTYNEQFF
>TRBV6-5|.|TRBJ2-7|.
TGTGCCAGCAGAAAGGGCGAAGCAGGGGTCTACGAGCAGTACTTC
CASRKGEAGVYEQYF
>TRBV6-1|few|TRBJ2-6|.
TGTGCCAGCAGGGGACTACGACAGGGCGTCCTGACTTTC
CASRGLRQGVLTF
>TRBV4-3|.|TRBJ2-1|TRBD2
TGCGCCAGCAGCCAAGGCCCGGGACTAGCGGGCCTCGCTAGCTCCTACAATGAGCAGTTCTTC
CASSQGPGLAGLASSYNEQFF
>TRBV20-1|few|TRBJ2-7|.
TGCAGTGCTAGAGACGGGACTCCCACCTACGAGCAGTACTTC
CSARDGTPTYEQYF
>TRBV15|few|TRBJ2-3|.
TGTGCCACCAGCAGAGTCCTCACAGATACGCAGTATTTT
CATSRVLTDTQYF
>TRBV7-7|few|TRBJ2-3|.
TGTGCTAGCAGCTTGGACTACCGAGATACGCAGTATTTT
CASSLDYRDTQYF
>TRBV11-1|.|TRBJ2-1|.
TGTGCCAGCGGCTTTCGGCAGGGAGGCAACAATGAGCAGTTCTTC
CASGFRQGGNNEQFF
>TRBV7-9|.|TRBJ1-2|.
TGTGCCAGCAGCTTAGCCCGGACTGAAGATACTAACTATGGCTACACCTTC
CASSLARTEDTNYGYTF
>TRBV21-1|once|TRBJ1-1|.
TGTGCCAGCAGCAATTCGGGCAGGGGGTTGCGCACTGAAGCTTTCTTT
CASSNSGRGLRTEAFF
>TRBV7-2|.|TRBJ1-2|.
TGTGCCAGCAGCCGGGACACATCCTTCTATGGCTACACCTTC
CASSRDTSFYGYTF
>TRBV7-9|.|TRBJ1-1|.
TGTGCCAGCAGCGATATCGGATTAGGGACTGAAGCTTTCTTT
CASSDIGLGTEAFF
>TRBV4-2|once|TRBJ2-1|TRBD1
TGTGCCAGCAGCCAAGATCCGACAGGGGCCTACAATGAGCAGTTCTTC
CASSQDPTGAYNEQFF
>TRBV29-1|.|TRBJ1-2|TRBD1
TGCAGCGTTGTGACAGGGGGCGCGAGCTATGGCTACACCTTC
CSVVTGGASYGYTF
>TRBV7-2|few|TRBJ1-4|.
TGTGCCAGCAGCTTAGAATGGCCAGGCCTTTTAAGGACTAATGAAAAACTGTTTTTT
CASSLEWPGLLRTNEKLFF
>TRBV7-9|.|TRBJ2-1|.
TGTGCCAGCAGCTACCCCGAGGGAGGACGGAGCTCCTACAATGAGCAGTTCTTC
CASSYPEGGRSSYNEQFF
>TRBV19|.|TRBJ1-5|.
TGTGCCAGTAGTATATGGTCAGGAGATCAGCCCCAGCATTTT
CASSIWSGDQPQHF
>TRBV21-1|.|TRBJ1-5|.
TGTGCCAGCAGCAAGCAGGGGTTGAATAGCAATCAGCCCCAGCATTTT
CASSKQGLNSNQPQHF